What follows are 22 T cell receptor beta chains derived from one specimen sequenced in a study of shared clonotypes between healthy human individuals. Profiling relied on immunoSEQ multiplex PCR, and the TCRdb table lists in-frame clones only, not all of them. In the table there are about 700,000 clones, 74% of which are singletons. Sequenced input: memory CD4+ T cells sorted from blood. The subset is: CD45RA-negative fraction. Every receptor here comes from a woman aged 25 to 39 in good health.

The chain joins TRBV4-1 to TRBJ2-2, with a possible D match to TRBD1 (6 bases). Germline V gene lookup returns CDR1 MGHRA and CDR2 YSYEKL. Trimming removed 5 bases from V and 1 base from J, with 14 bases in between. The CDR3 is made up of 16 amino acids. The CDR3 protein is CASSGKLTGNTGELFF. The DNA of the CDR3 is TGCGCCAGCAGCGGCAAATTGACAGGGAACACCGGGGAGCTGTTTTTT.

The chain combines TRBV29-1 with TRBJ2-5; 15 nucleotides agree with TRBD2. CDR3 length: 15 amino acids. Germline loops: CDR1 SQVTM, CDR2 ANQGSEA. V dropped 4 bases and J dropped 5; count of bases not matched to a gene: 5. CDR3 in DNA: TGCAGCGTTGTGGGACTAGCGGGAGGATGGGAGACCCAGTACTTC. It yields the protein CSVVGLAGGWETQYF.

This chain connects TRBV9 to TRBJ2-2; D possibly corresponds to TRBD2 (6 bases). This CDR3 is 16 amino acids long. V lost 6 bases to trimming and J lost 4 bases, with 19 bases between them. Per germline, CDR1 SGDLS and CDR2 YYNGEE. CDR3 sequence: CASNPDGRRGTGELFF. CDR3 nucleotides: TGTGCCAGCAACCCAGATGGGAGGCGTGGCACCGGGGAGCTGTTTTTT. Based on the CDR3 plus reference TRBV9 and TRBJ2-2, the full variable domain is DSGVTQTPKHLITATGQRVTLRCSPRSGDLSVYWYQQSLDQGLQFLIQYYNGEERAKGNILERFSAQQFPDLHSELNLSSLELGDSALYFCASNPDGRRGTGELFFGEGSRLTVL.

This chain connects TRBV19 to TRBJ1-1; 8 bases are shared with TRBD1. Trimming at V came to 10 bases and at J to 4 bases, leaving 17 bases not matched to a gene. The germline CDR1 and CDR2 sequences are LNHDA and SQIVND (reference sequence). The CDR3 is 16 residues long. CDR3 loop: CATTLGQGLTSTEAFF. The CDR3 DNA is TGTGCCACCACATTAGGACAGGGTCTAACGAGCACTGAAGCTTTCTTT.

This chain links TRBV27 with TRBJ2-7; the D gene is possibly TRBD2 (6 bases). The germline V gene encodes CDR1 MNHEY and CDR2 SMNVEV (reference sequence). The germline V and J ends were trimmed by 6 bases and 2 bases, with 8 bases remaining between them. This CDR3 is built from 12 residues. The CDR3 reads CASRDYTYEQYF. CDR3 bases: TGTGCCAGCAGGGACTATACCTACGAGCAGTACTTC.

The chain uses TRBV5-1 and TRBJ1-1, with D perhaps matching TRBD1 (5 bases). The V end was cut by 1 base, the J end by 1 base, with 11 bases between. CDR3 length: 15 amino acids. CDR1 and CDR2 (germline): SGHRS, YFSETQ. The CDR3 DNA sequence: TGCGCCAGCAGCTTGTTCGGGGCGGGGAACACTGAAGCTTTCTTT. It is translated as CASSLFGAGNTEAFF.

This chain connects TRBV7-9 to TRBJ2-3; TRBD1 or TRBD2 may be the D gene (5 bases each). The V end was cut by 3 bases, the J end by 0 bases, with 13 bases between. The CDR3 totals 16 residues. In germline, CDR1 is SEHNR, CDR2 FQNEAQ (reference sequence). The CDR3 region has the DNA TGTGCCAGCAGCTTCGGGCACGGGGCTAGCACAGATACGCAGTATTTT. This gives the protein CASSFGHGASTDTQYF. Supplemented by reference TRBV7-9 and TRBJ2-3, the full variable domain reads DTGVSQNPRHKITKRGQNVTFRCDPISEHNRLYWYRQTLGQGPEFLTYFQNEAQLEKSRLLSDRFSAERPKGSFSTLEIQRTEQGDSAMYLCASSFGHGASTDTQYFGPGTRLTVL.

The chain uses TRBV19 and TRBJ2-7; a weak D match, TRBD2 (6 bases). With 1 base removed from V and 2 bases from J, the gap between germline ends came to 18 bases. The germline gives CDR1 LNHDA, CDR2 SQIVND (reference sequence). The CDR3 covers 17 residues. The CDR3 loop reads CASSIVRGRSRTYEQYF. As DNA, the CDR3 is TGTGCCAGTAGTATAGTGCGGGGAAGGAGTCGGACCTACGAGCAGTACTTC. Supplemented by reference TRBV19 and TRBJ2-7, the full variable domain reads DGGITQSPKYLFRKEGQNVTLSCEQNLNHDAMYWYRQDPGQGLRLIYYSQIVNDFQKGDIAEGYSVSREKKESFPLTVTSAQKNPTAFYLCASSIVRGRSRTYEQYFGPGTRLTVT.

V and J are TRBV29-1 and TRBJ2-1; 8 bases line up with TRBD2. V lost 4 bases and J lost 0; bases outside the gene matches: 5. This CDR3 is built from 15 residues. From germline, CDR1 is SQVTM and CDR2 ANQGSEA. CDR3 coding DNA: TGCAGCGTTGCGGGCGGGAGGCGCTCCTACAATGAGCAGTTCTTC. It yields the protein CSVAGGRRSYNEQFF.

The J gene is TRBJ2-1, the V gene TRBV25-1; TRBD2 is a possible D gene (6 bases). CDR3 length: 15 amino acids. Between the trimmed V and J ends, which lost 5 bases and 7 bases, there was a span of 18 bases. Germline V gene data show CDR1 as MGHDK and CDR2 as SYGVNS. Here the CDR3 DNA reads TGTGCCAGCAGTTACGCGGGGACTGGGGGGAATGAGCAGTTCTTC. It specifies CASSYAGTGGNEQFF.

This clone showed up many times. J is TRBJ2-5 and V is TRBV18; D gene unclear. The CDR3 spans 12 residues. Trimming removed 2 bases from V and 7 bases from J, with 8 bases in between. CDR1 is KGHSH and CDR2 is LQKENI in the germline V gene. The chain's CDR3 is CASSPGMATQYF. Here the CDR3 DNA reads TGTGCCAGCTCACCAGGCATGGCGACCCAGTACTTC.

The rearrangement links TRBV7-2 to TRBJ2-3; no definite D call. With 1 base removed from V and 10 bases from J, the gap between germline ends came to 12 bases. This CDR3 contains 13 residues. Looked up from germline, CDR1 is SGHTA and CDR2 is FQGNSA. The DNA for the CDR3 is TGTGCCAGCAGCTTAGGGAGCCCCTCGCCGCAGTATTTT. Protein product: CASSLGSPSPQYF.

The chain is built from TRBV6-6 and TRBJ1-1; no reliable D call. V lost 7 bases, J lost 7 bases, and 4 bases lay in between. Germline V gives CDR1 MNHNY, CDR2 SVGAGI (reference sequence). The CDR3 runs to 9 residues. In DNA, the CDR3 is TGTGCCAGCACCTTTGAAGCTTTCTTT. Amino acids: CASTFEAFF.

This chain joins TRBV4-1 and TRBJ1-2; weak D call: TRBD1 (6 bases). Germline CDR1 and CDR2: MGHRA and YSYEKL. Between the trimmed V and J ends, which lost 1 base and 5 bases, there was a span of 17 bases. The CDR3 is made up of 16 amino acids. CDR3 sequence reads: CASSQAGDWVQYGYTF. The CDR3 DNA sequence: TGCGCCAGCAGCCAAGCAGGGGATTGGGTGCAATATGGCTACACCTTC.

The J gene is TRBJ1-1, the V gene TRBV7-2; D uncertain. The germline V gene encodes CDR1 SGHTA and CDR2 FQGNSA. V was cut by 5 bases and J by 6 bases, with 13 bases left in between. The CDR3 totals 13 residues. Here the CDR3 DNA reads TGTGCCAGCAGCCGTACCCCCATGGCTGAAGCTTTCTTT. Translating it yields CASSRTPMAEAFF. Combining the CDR3 with reference TRBV7-2 and TRBJ1-1 gives the whole variable domain GAGVSQSPSNKVTEKGKDVELRCDPISGHTALYWYRQSLGQGLEFLIYFQGNSAPDKSGLPSDRFSAERTGGSVSTLTIQRTQQEDSAVYLCASSRTPMAEAFFGQGTRLTVV.

This chain links TRBV7-9 with TRBJ2-7; the match to TRBD1 covers 11 bases. Germline loops: CDR1 SEHNR, CDR2 FQNEAQ (reference sequence). V lost 4 bases to trimming and J lost 0 bases; unmatched junction nucleotides: 8. The CDR3 has 17 residues. The CDR3 DNA reads as TGTGCCAGCAGCTGGCCAACCGGGACAGGGGGCTCCTACGAGCAGTACTTC. This sequence encodes CASSWPTGTGGSYEQYF.

The chain combines TRBV28 with TRBJ1-2, with 8 bases that match TRBD1. Germline loops: CDR1 MDHEN, CDR2 SYDVKM. V was pared by 3 bases and J by 2 bases, with 8 bases of the junction left unmatched. The length of the CDR3 is 16 residues. The CDR3 protein is CASSFGAGGLNYGYTF. The CDR3 DNA reads TGTGCCAGCAGTTTCGGGGCAGGGGGCTTAAACTATGGCTACACCTTC.

The chain couples TRBV5-1 to TRBJ2-5; no clear D. V was clipped by 0 bases and J by 1 base, with 10 bases between them. There are 15 residues in the CDR3. Germline loops: CDR1 SGHRS, CDR2 YFSETQ. The CDR3 loop reads CASSLGYGGQETQYF. The CDR3 DNA follows: TGCGCCAGCAGCTTGGGCTATGGCGGCCAAGAGACCCAGTACTTC.

The chain joins TRBV7-2 to TRBJ2-1, with a tentative D call TRBD1 (6 bases). V lost 4 bases to trimming and J lost 16 bases, with 17 bases between them. In germline, CDR1 is SGHTA, CDR2 FQGNSA. The CDR3 consists of 12 residues. CDR3 region: CASSSQGRVLFF. In DNA, the CDR3 is TGTGCCAGCAGCTCACAGGGTAGGGTCCTCTTCTTC.

The chain links TRBV4-1 to TRBJ2-7, with 12 positions matching TRBD2. Per germline, CDR1 MGHRA and CDR2 YSYEKL. This CDR3 spans 16 amino acids. The J segment lost 7 bases and the V segment lost 0 bases, leaving 7 bases of the junction unmatched. The CDR3 DNA reads as TGCGCCAGCAGCCAAGAGAGACTAGCGGGAGCTCGGGAGCAGTACTTC. This translates into CASSQERLAGAREQYF.

The chain employs TRBV25-1 and TRBJ2-7; D gene ambiguous. The germline V and J ends were trimmed by 4 bases and 5 bases, with 15 bases remaining between them. Germline V gene data show CDR1 as MGHDK and CDR2 as SYGVNS. The CDR3 totals 14 residues. CDR3 sequence (DNA): TGTGCCAGCAGTGCTTCACTCGACAACAACGAGCAGTACTTC. Its protein is CASSASLDNNEQYF.

This clone was observed many times. The chain links TRBV4-1 to TRBJ1-5; tentative D call: TRBD1 (5 bases). The CDR3 extends over 14 amino acids. V lost 4 bases and J 4 bases, leaving 11 bases between the germline ends. Germline lookup yields CDR1 MGHRA and CDR2 YSYEKL. CDR3 in amino acids: CASSPSRGNQPQHF. In DNA, the CDR3 is TGCGCCAGCAGCCCGTCGCGGGGGAATCAGCCCCAGCATTTT.